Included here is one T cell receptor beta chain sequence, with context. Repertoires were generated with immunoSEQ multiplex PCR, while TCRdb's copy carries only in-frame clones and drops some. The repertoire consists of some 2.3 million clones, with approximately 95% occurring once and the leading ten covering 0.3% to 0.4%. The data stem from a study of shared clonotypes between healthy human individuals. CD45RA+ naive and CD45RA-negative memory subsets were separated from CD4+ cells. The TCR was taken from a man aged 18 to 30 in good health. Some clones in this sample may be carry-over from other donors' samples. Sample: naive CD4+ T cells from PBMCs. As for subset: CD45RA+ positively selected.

CDR3 coding DNA: TGTGCCAGCAGCGGCTTTAGCGGGAGAATTGCCAATGAGCAGTTCTTC. It specifies CASSGFSGRIANEQFF. V and J are TRBV2 and TRBJ2-1, with TRBD2 matching over 9 bases. Germline trimming cut 6 bases from V and 6 bases from J; bases unmatched to any gene: 12. The CDR3 has 16 amino acids. The germline V gene encodes CDR1 SNHLY and CDR2 FYNNEI.